A single sample is the source of the 25 T cell receptor beta chains below, sequenced in a study of cytomegalovirus exposure and HLA in healthy donors. 60 Vbeta and 13 Jbeta primers were used in PCR. Profiling relied on immunoSEQ multiplex PCR, and the TCRdb table lists in-frame clones only, not all of them. The table has around 130,000 clones, over 60% seen once. The specimen was PBMCs. The receptors derive from a man in his forties in good health and CMV-seronegative.

The chain joins TRBV5-1 to TRBJ1-1, with D perhaps matching TRBD1 (5 bases). Germline values: CDR1 SGHRS, CDR2 YFSETQ. Trimming took off 4 bases at V and 6 bases at J, with 16 bases between the two ends. The CDR3 runs to 14 residues. The CDR3 DNA follows: TGCGCCAGCAGCCCCGAAGCGGGGGTCGCTGAAGCTTTCTTT. Protein sequence: CASSPEAGVAEAFF.

The chain is built from TRBV7-3 and TRBJ2-5; D might be TRBD1 (6 bases). Germline values: CDR1 SGHTA, CDR2 FQGTGA. The CDR3 loop spans 14 amino acids. The ends were cut back, 5 bases at V and 3 bases at J, with 13 bases in the middle. The CDR3 protein is CASSKTGREETQYF. The CDR3 DNA is TGTGCCAGCAGCAAGACAGGTCGTGAAGAGACCCAGTACTTC.

The chain uses TRBV27 and TRBJ2-1, with D perhaps matching TRBD2 (7 bases). The CDR3 covers 14 residues. Germline CDR1 MNHEY, CDR2 SMNVEV (reference sequence). The ends were cut back, 2 bases at V and 6 bases at J, with 11 bases in the middle. CDR3 protein: CASSLLGGRNEQFF. Written as DNA, the CDR3 is TGTGCCAGCAGTTTACTGGGGGGGCGCAATGAGCAGTTCTTC.

This rearrangement joins TRBV2 to TRBJ2-3; D perhaps matches TRBD1 (5 bases). Germline V CDR1 and CDR2: SNHLY, FYNNEI. The CDR3 is 14 amino acids. The ends were cut back, 1 base at V and 1 base at J, with 6 bases in the middle. This chain's CDR3 is CASSEVRGTDTQYF. The CDR3 bases are TGTGCCAGCAGTGAAGTCAGGGGCACAGATACGCAGTATTTT.

V usage is TRBV11-1 and J usage is TRBJ2-7, with D tentatively TRBD2 (6 bases). With 6 bases removed from V and 1 base from J, the gap between germline ends came to 16 bases. Germline V CDR1 and CDR2: SGHAT, FQDESV (reference sequence). The CDR3 is made up of 15 amino acids. The CDR3 nucleotides are TGTGCCAGCAGAACCTCCGGCGGGATATCCTACGAGCAGTACTTC. Translating gives CASRTSGGISYEQYF.

This chain links TRBV4-1 with TRBJ1-5, with 8 nucleotides matching TRBD1. J lost 4 bases, V lost 1 base, and 6 bases had no gene match. This CDR3 comprises 16 residues. Germline V gene lookup returns CDR1 MGHRA and CDR2 YSYEKL. The CDR3 coding sequence is TGCGCCAGCAGCCAAGGAGGCAGGGGGCCGAATCAGCCCCAGCATTTT. This translates into CASSQGGRGPNQPQHF.

In its sample, this clone was seen a few times. The CDR3 reads CSVLAQSSYEQYF. CDR3 bases: TGCAGCGTCCTAGCGCAGAGCTCCTACGAGCAGTACTTC. The chain uses TRBV29-1 and TRBJ2-7; a weak D match, TRBD2 (6 bases). The CDR3 is 13 residues long. Trimming shortened V by 6 bases and J by 0 bases, and 12 bases separated the two germline ends. Germline loops: CDR1 SQVTM, CDR2 ANQGSEA.

With respect to this clone: Within the sample, other DNA sequences also encode this same CDR3. J is TRBJ1-4 and V is TRBV6-6; the match to TRBD1 covers 8 bases. With 0 bases clipped from V and 0 bases from J, the junction kept 0 bases outside the gene matches. CDR1 is MNHNY and CDR2 is SVGAGI in the germline V gene (reference sequence). The CDR3 contains 16 residues. This chain's CDR3 is CASSYSQGATNEKLFF. The CDR3 coding sequence is TGTGCCAGCAGTTACTCACAGGGGGCAACTAATGAAAAACTGTTTTTT.

The chain joins TRBV28 to TRBJ2-7; D is perhaps TRBD1 (5 bases). This CDR3 spans 15 amino acids. Trimming pared 3 bases from V and 0 bases from J, leaving 12 bases between. In germline, CDR1 is MDHEN, CDR2 SYDVKM. The chain's CDR3 is CASSLRQILSYEQYF. Here the CDR3 DNA reads TGTGCCAGCAGTTTGAGACAGATTCTCTCCTACGAGCAGTACTTC.

In this sample, this clone turned up a few times. The rearrangement joins TRBV5-4 to TRBJ2-4; 11 nucleotides agree with TRBD1. The CDR3 loop spans 19 amino acids. CDR1 is SGHNT and CDR2 is YYREEE in the germline V gene (reference sequence). V lost 0 bases, J lost 0 bases, and 8 bases stayed unmatched. This CDR3 is CASSLAGTGGGLAKNIQYF. In nucleotides, the CDR3 is TGTGCCAGCAGCTTGGCCGGGACAGGGGGGGGTCTAGCCAAAAACATTCAGTACTTC.

The chain couples TRBV7-2 to TRBJ2-4; 9 nucleotides agree with TRBD2. The CDR3 sequence is 15 residues long. V trimming: 0 bases; J trimming: 7 bases; junction bases outside the gene matches: 4. The germline V gene has CDR1 SGHTA and CDR2 FQGNSA. CDR3 sequence reads: CASSLAPTSGNIQYF. The CDR3 nucleotides are TGTGCCAGCAGCTTAGCGCCCACTAGCGGGAACATTCAGTACTTC.

This clone was observed a handful of times. The chain links TRBV6-6 to TRBJ2-7; maybe TRBD1 (6 bases). Trimming took 2 bases from V and 0 from J, leaving 8 bases between them. CDR1 is MNHNY, CDR2 SVGAGI, per germline (reference sequence). There are 14 residues in the CDR3. The CDR3 DNA is TGTGCCAGCAGTTACCAGGGGAGCTCCTACGAGCAGTACTTC. Amino acids: CASSYQGSSYEQYF.

This clone was observed a handful of times. This chain joins TRBV6-5 and TRBJ2-5; 7 nucleotides agree with TRBD2. In germline, CDR1 is MNHEY, CDR2 SVGAGI. The CDR3 is made up of 16 amino acids. The trim removed 0 bases at V and 5 bases at J, leaving 9 bases unmatched. The CDR3 reads CASSYSPSRGGETQYF. DNA for the CDR3: TGTGCCAGCAGTTACTCGCCCTCGAGGGGAGGGGAGACCCAGTACTTC.

This chain uses TRBV5-1 with TRBJ2-1, with a tentative D call TRBD2 (5 bases). This CDR3 contains 14 residues. V lost 4 bases to trimming and J lost 2 bases, with 10 bases between them. Germline V gene lookup returns CDR1 SGHRS and CDR2 YFSETQ. In nucleotides, the CDR3 is TGCGCCAGCAGCGGGAGCGGCGCCTACAATGAGCAGTTCTTC. Translation: CASSGSGAYNEQFF.

The chain combines TRBV11-1 with TRBJ2-3; 7 bases are shared with TRBD2. The CDR3 extends over 16 amino acids. Germline V gene sequence: CDR1 SGHAT, CDR2 FQDESV (reference sequence). The V segment lost 6 bases and the J segment 3 bases; nucleotides outside the gene matches: 12. DNA of the CDR3: TGTGCCAGCAGAGAACGGGACTACCTAGGAACAGATACGCAGTATTTT. This translates into CASRERDYLGTDTQYF.

The V gene is TRBV7-3, the J gene TRBJ2-2; perhaps TRBD2 as D (6 bases). Trimming pared 5 bases from V and 3 bases from J, leaving 13 bases between. The CDR3 has 15 amino acids. Germline-derived CDR1 and CDR2 are SGHTA and FQGTGA. CDR3 sequence (DNA): TGTGCCAGCAGCACCAAGGGACTTTACACCGGGGAGCTGTTTTTT. Its protein is CASSTKGLYTGELFF. The variable domain in full, completed from reference TRBV7-3 and TRBJ2-2, reads GAGVSQTPSNKVTEKGKYVELRCDPISGHTALYWYRQSLGQGPEFLIYFQGTGAADDSGLPNDRFFAVRPEGSVSTLKIQRTERGDSAVYLCASSTKGLYTGELFFGEGSRLTVL.

The chain has TRBV28 and TRBJ1-1; no clear D gene. V lost 3 bases and J lost 8, with 13 bases in between. The CDR3 extends over 13 amino acids. Germline CDR1 and CDR2: MDHEN and SYDVKM. The DNA of the CDR3 is TGTGCCAGCAGTTTTCAGAGAGGGCGAGAAGCTTTCTTT. It translates to CASSFQRGREAFF.

The chain carries TRBV7-2 and TRBJ2-3; TRBD1 aligns across 9 bases. Trimming at V came to 5 bases and at J to 4 bases, leaving 4 bases not matched to a gene. This CDR3 spans 14 amino acids. From germline, CDR1 is SGHTA and CDR2 FQGNSA. CDR3 nucleotides: TGTGCCAGCAGCCCAGACAGGGGGGCAGATACGCAGTATTTT. Its protein is CASSPDRGADTQYF.

The rearrangement uses TRBV4-3 and TRBJ2-3, with TRBD2 identical over 11 bases. The V gene end was trimmed by 0 bases and the J gene end by 4 bases; junction bases not matched to a gene: 6. The germline CDR1 and CDR2 sequences are LGHNA and YSLEER. The CDR3 runs 17 residues. CDR3 region: CASSQEFASGGPDTQYF. CDR3 coding DNA: TGCGCCAGCAGCCAAGAGTTCGCTAGCGGGGGGCCAGATACGCAGTATTTT.

The V gene is TRBV7-2, the J gene TRBJ2-3; 9 nucleotides match TRBD2. With V trimmed by 3 bases and J by 3 bases, 4 bases remained unmatched. This CDR3 spans 15 amino acids. Germline V lookup: CDR1 SGHTA, CDR2 FQGNSA. CDR3 coding DNA: TGTGCCAGCAGCTTGGAGGGACTAGCAACAGATACGCAGTATTTT. Amino acid sequence: CASSLEGLATDTQYF.

The genes are TRBV7-9 and TRBJ2-1; no clear D. V was pared by 2 bases and J by 5 bases, with 10 bases between. The germline gives CDR1 SEHNR, CDR2 FQNEAQ (reference sequence). The CDR3 has 14 amino acids. CDR3 in DNA: TGTGCCAGCAGCTTAACGCAGGTTGACAATGAGCAGTTCTTC. It specifies CASSLTQVDNEQFF.

The rearrangement uses TRBV5-4 and TRBJ2-7; 10 bases agree with TRBD1. CDR1 SGHNT and CDR2 YYREEE come from the germline V gene (reference sequence). The CDR3 spans 14 residues. The V segment lost 3 bases and the J segment 1 base; nucleotides outside the gene matches: 1. The CDR3 region has the DNA TGTGCCAGCAGCTGGGACAGGGGATCCTACGAGCAGTACTTC. It translates to CASSWDRGSYEQYF.

This clone came up once. J is TRBJ2-1 and V is TRBV27, with 9 bases fitting TRBD1. CDR3 length: 16 residues. CDR1 MNHEY and CDR2 SMNVEV come from the germline V gene (reference sequence). V was clipped by 1 base and J by 10 bases; unmatched bases: 11. CDR3 DNA sequence: TGTGCCAGCAGTTTATGGACAGGGGCATCACTTGGAGAGCAGTTCTTC. It codes for CASSLWTGASLGEQFF.

The V gene is TRBV27, the J gene TRBJ2-4, with D hard to call. Germline assignment: CDR1 MNHEY and CDR2 SMNVEV (reference sequence). CDR3 length: 12 residues. The V gene lost 8 bases and the J gene lost 9 bases, with 14 bases spanning the gap. CDR3 coding DNA: TGTGCCAGCGGCGGTTATCGGAGCATTCAGTACTTC. Amino acids: CASGGYRSIQYF.

This clone occurred a few times. The chain combines TRBV14 with TRBJ1-1; D ambiguous. Germline-derived CDR1 and CDR2 are SGHDN and FVKESK. The V end was cut by 2 bases, the J end by 5 bases, with 15 bases between. CDR3 length: 15 residues. Written as DNA, the CDR3 is TGTGCCAGCAGCCAAATCCTGGGAGGGAAGACTGAAGCTTTCTTT. Translation gives CASSQILGGKTEAFF.